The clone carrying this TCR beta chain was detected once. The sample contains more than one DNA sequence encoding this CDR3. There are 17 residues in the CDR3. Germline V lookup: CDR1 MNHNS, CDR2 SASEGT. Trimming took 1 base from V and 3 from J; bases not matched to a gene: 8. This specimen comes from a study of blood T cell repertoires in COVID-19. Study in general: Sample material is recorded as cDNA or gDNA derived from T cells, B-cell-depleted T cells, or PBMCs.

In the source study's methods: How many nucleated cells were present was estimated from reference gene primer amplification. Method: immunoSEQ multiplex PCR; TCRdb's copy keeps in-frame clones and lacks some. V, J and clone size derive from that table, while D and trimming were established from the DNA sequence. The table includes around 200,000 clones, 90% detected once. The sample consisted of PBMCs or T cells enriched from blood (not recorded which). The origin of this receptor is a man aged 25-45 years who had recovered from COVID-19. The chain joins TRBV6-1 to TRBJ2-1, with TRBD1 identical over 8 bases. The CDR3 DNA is TGTGCCAGCAGTGAAGAGGGAAAAGGACAGGGCTACAATGAGCAGTTCTTC. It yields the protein CASSEEGKGQGYNEQFF.